Following are 27 T cell receptor beta chains from one sample sequenced in a study of OX40 agonist ivuxolimab in advanced cancers. The assay was immunoSEQ multiplex PCR, and TCRdb's table has in-frame clones only and misses some. Seen here are 70,000 to 100,000 clones, roughly 90% observed once, and the top ten hold around 0.4%. Sequencing used CD4+ or CD8+ T cells sorted from blood, obtained in a trial of the OX40 agonist ivuxolimab. All receptors derive from an adult with an advanced solid tumor such as melanoma, head and neck, liver or kidney cancer.

To note about this clone: Other DNA sequences within the sample encode an identical CDR3. The rearrangement links TRBV4-3 to TRBJ1-2, with TRBD1 matching over 7 bases. The CDR3 runs 14 residues. Trimming at V came to 3 bases and at J to 1 base, leaving 2 bases not matched to a gene. Per germline, CDR1 LGHNA and CDR2 YSLEER. The CDR3 loop is CASSQGQINYGYTF. The CDR3 nucleotides read TGCGCCAGCAGCCAGGGACAGATTAACTATGGCTACACCTTC.

The chain is built from TRBV28 and TRBJ1-2; TRBD1 is a possible D gene (6 bases). The V gene's germline CDR1 is MDHEN and CDR2 SYDVKM. V lost 3 bases to trimming and J lost 7 bases, with 9 bases between them. The CDR3 contains 12 residues. Here the CDR3 DNA reads TGTGCCAGCAGTTTTACAGGGTTTGGCTACACCTTC. Translation gives CASSFTGFGYTF.

CDR3 amino acids: CASSYSRTGEGYTF. CDR3 nucleotide sequence: TGTGCCAGCAGTTACTCTCGGACAGGGGAAGGCTACACCTTC. The chain links TRBV6-6 to TRBJ1-2; 9 bases align to TRBD1. Germline V gene lookup returns CDR1 MNHNY and CDR2 SVGAGI (reference sequence). The CDR3 has 14 amino acids. Trimming at V came to 0 bases and at J to 8 bases, leaving 4 bases not matched to a gene.

This chain uses TRBV2 with TRBJ1-6; D ambiguous. CDR1 SNHLY and CDR2 FYNNEI come from the germline V gene. The V gene lost 4 bases and the J gene lost 2 bases, with 6 bases spanning the gap. The CDR3 has 14 amino acids. CDR3 bases: TGTGCCAGCAGTGTTCTACCCTATAATTCACCCCTCCACTTT. This codes for CASSVLPYNSPLHF.

This chain uses TRBV6-5 with TRBJ2-1; TRBD2 matches 10 bases. This CDR3 is 15 amino acids long. V was pared by 6 bases and J by 5 bases, with 7 bases of the junction left unmatched. Germline V gene sequence: CDR1 MNHEY, CDR2 SVGAGI. Here the CDR3 reads CASRRLAGENNEQFF. The CDR3 coding sequence is TGTGCCAGCAGACGACTAGCGGGTGAAAACAATGAGCAGTTCTTC.

J is TRBJ1-1 and V is TRBV30; D possibly corresponds to TRBD1 (5 bases). Germline V CDR1 and CDR2: GTSNPN, SVGIG (reference sequence). V lost 2 bases to trimming and J lost 4 bases, with 11 bases between them. The CDR3 length is 13 residues. The CDR3 reads CAWSKGTSTEAFF. As DNA, the CDR3 is TGTGCCTGGAGTAAAGGGACGTCCACTGAAGCTTTCTTT. Combining the CDR3 with reference TRBV30 and TRBJ1-1 gives the whole variable domain SQTIHQWPATLVQPVGSPLSLECTVEGTSNPNLYWYRQAAGRGLQLLFYSVGIGQISSEVPQNLSASRPQDRQFILSSKKLLLSDSGFYLCAWSKGTSTEAFFGQGTRLTVV.

The chain uses TRBV19 and TRBJ1-1, with 10 bases lining up with TRBD1. CDR1 LNHDA and CDR2 SQIVND come from the germline V gene (reference sequence). The CDR3 sequence is 15 residues long. J gave up 0 bases and V 5 bases, and 3 bases lay outside the gene matches. DNA of the CDR3: TGTGCCAGTAGTCCGACAGGGGGCATGAACACTGAAGCTTTCTTT. Translation: CASSPTGGMNTEAFF.

The chain carries TRBV10-3 and TRBJ2-5; TRBD2 is a possible D gene (6 bases). V was cut by 6 bases and J by 1 base, with 18 bases left in between. Germline values: CDR1 ENHRY, CDR2 SYGVKD. The CDR3 loop spans 16 amino acids. The CDR3 protein is CAISKVLDYVQETQYF. CDR3 DNA sequence: TGTGCCATCAGCAAGGTTCTGGACTACGTCCAAGAGACCCAGTACTTC.

The V gene is TRBV7-2, the J gene TRBJ1-1; the match to TRBD1 covers 9 bases. The germline gives CDR1 SGHTA, CDR2 FQGNSA. The CDR3 consists of 15 residues. Losses at the gene ends were 3 bases for V and 4 bases for J; bases not matched to a gene: 6. The CDR3 sequence is CASSLGTGLGTEAFF. As DNA, the CDR3 is TGTGCCAGCAGCTTGGGGACAGGGTTGGGCACTGAAGCTTTCTTT.

The chain employs TRBV7-2 and TRBJ1-4; 10 nucleotides line up with TRBD1. Per the germline V gene, CDR1 is SGHTA and CDR2 is FQGNSA. The ends lost 4 bases at V and 7 bases at J; junction bases unmatched: 6. The CDR3 is made up of 15 amino acids. CDR3 in amino acids: CASSSRQGAGEKLFF. In DNA form, the CDR3 reads TGTGCCAGCAGCTCCCGACAGGGGGCGGGTGAAAAACTGTTTTTT. Variable domain in full (rest from reference TRBV7-2 and TRBJ1-4): GAGVSQSPSNKVTEKGKDVELRCDPISGHTALYWYRQSLGQGLEFLIYFQGNSAPDKSGLPSDRFSAERTGGSVSTLTIQRTQQEDSAVYLCASSSRQGAGEKLFFGSGTQLSVL.

The V call is TRBV15, the J call TRBJ2-1; 10 bases are a match to TRBD2. The J segment lost 5 bases and the V segment lost 7 bases, leaving 5 bases of the junction unmatched. There are 14 residues in the CDR3. The germline V gene encodes CDR1 LNHNV and CDR2 YYDKDF (reference sequence). CDR3 region: CATKFTSGNNEQFF. The CDR3 coding sequence is TGTGCCACCAAGTTCACTAGCGGGAACAATGAGCAGTTCTTC.

The chain combines TRBV10-2 with TRBJ2-7; D may match TRBD1 or TRBD2 (5 bases each). Trimming shortened V by 4 bases and J by 7 bases, and 11 bases separated the two germline ends. The CDR3 covers 12 residues. Germline V gene lookup returns CDR1 WSHSY and CDR2 SAAADI. CDR3 sequence: CASSAGGREQYF. The CDR3 coding sequence is TGCGCCAGCAGTGCTGGGGGACGGGAGCAGTACTTC.

The rearrangement joins TRBV27 to TRBJ1-5; D not resolved. From germline, CDR1 is MNHEY and CDR2 SMNVEV (reference sequence). The V gene lost 0 bases and the J gene lost 9 bases, with 15 bases spanning the gap. This CDR3 contains 15 residues. The CDR3 sequence is CASSLSGQVWGPQHF. In DNA form, the CDR3 reads TGTGCCAGCAGTTTATCCGGCCAGGTCTGGGGGCCCCAGCATTTT.

The J gene is TRBJ1-4, the V gene TRBV7-9, with D perhaps TRBD1 (6 bases). Between the trimmed V and J ends, which lost 2 bases and 2 bases, there was a span of 12 bases. The CDR3 runs 16 residues. Germline V lookup: CDR1 SEHNR, CDR2 FQNEAQ (reference sequence). The CDR3 sequence is CASSLRTGATNEKLFF. The DNA of the CDR3 is TGTGCCAGCAGCTTAAGGACGGGGGCGACTAATGAAAAACTGTTTTTT.

This chain links TRBV19 with TRBJ1-1; weak D call: TRBD1 (5 bases). Trimming took off 1 base at V and 3 bases at J, with 15 bases between the two ends. The CDR3 is 16 amino acids. From germline, CDR1 is LNHDA and CDR2 SQIVND (reference sequence). CDR3 loop: CASSIVGGVMDTEAFF. As DNA, the CDR3 is TGTGCCAGTAGTATAGTTGGGGGGGTGATGGACACTGAAGCTTTCTTT. Filled out from reference TRBV19 and TRBJ1-1, the complete variable domain reads DGGITQSPKYLFRKEGQNVTLSCEQNLNHDAMYWYRQDPGQGLRLIYYSQIVNDFQKGDIAEGYSVSREKKESFPLTVTSAQKNPTAFYLCASSIVGGVMDTEAFFGQGTRLTVV.

This clone was found a few times. The rearrangement joins TRBV7-2 to TRBJ2-3; D unresolved. The V end lost 5 bases, the J end lost 7 bases, and 10 bases lay between the germline ends. Germline lookup yields CDR1 SGHTA and CDR2 FQGNSA. The CDR3 has 12 residues. CDR3 residues: CASSPDLNTQYF. In DNA form, the CDR3 reads TGTGCCAGCAGCCCAGATCTGAATACGCAGTATTTT. Using reference TRBV7-2 and TRBJ2-3 for the parts outside the CDR3, the full variable domain is GAGVSQSPSNKVTEKGKDVELRCDPISGHTALYWYRQSLGQGLEFLIYFQGNSAPDKSGLPSDRFSAERTGGSVSTLTIQRTQQEDSAVYLCASSPDLNTQYFGPGTRLTVL.

This clone showed up just a few times. The chain carries TRBV10-1 and TRBJ1-6; D is uncertain. The CDR3 sequence is 12 residues long. Per the germline V gene, CDR1 is WNHNN and CDR2 is SYGVQD (reference sequence). V was shortened by 0 bases and J by 14 bases, with 8 bases between the two germline ends. The CDR3 bases are TGCGCCAGCAGTGAGTCGTCGGGAACCCTCCACTTT. Its translation: CASSESSGTLHF.

The V call is TRBV5-1, the J call TRBJ2-4, with 10 bases lining up with TRBD2. With V trimmed by 2 bases and J by 3 bases, 17 bases remained unmatched. The CDR3 runs 20 residues. CDR1 and CDR2 (germline): SGHRS, YFSETQ. The CDR3 spells CASSFSLAGALLGGKNIQYF. CDR3 in DNA: TGCGCCAGCAGCTTTTCCCTAGCGGGAGCCTTGTTAGGGGGCAAAAACATTCAGTACTTC.

The chain joins TRBV29-1 to TRBJ2-2, with D perhaps TRBD2 (5 bases). Germline V gene data show CDR1 as SQVTM and CDR2 as ANQGSEA. The V gene lost 6 bases and the J gene lost 7 bases, with 12 bases spanning the gap. The CDR3 is 12 amino acids. The CDR3 sequence: CSVGREGGELFF. The CDR3, as DNA: TGCAGCGTGGGCCGTGAGGGCGGGGAGCTGTTTTTT.

The V call is TRBV19, the J call TRBJ2-1; 9 bases align to TRBD2. The ends lost 1 base at V and 4 bases at J; junction bases unmatched: 29. This CDR3 region has 24 residues. Germline V lookup: CDR1 LNHDA, CDR2 SQIVND (reference sequence). The CDR3 sequence is CASSIVLGDPGYIGSSGKYNEQFF. In DNA form, the CDR3 reads TGTGCCAGTAGTATAGTATTGGGCGACCCGGGGTATATTGGGTCTAGCGGGAAATACAATGAGCAGTTCTTC.

The V and J genes are TRBV9 and TRBJ2-2; TRBD2 agrees at 7 bases. Unmatched junction bases numbered 17, after V lost 4 bases and J lost 8 bases. This CDR3 is 17 amino acids long. Germline CDR1 reads SGDLS; CDR2 reads YYNGEE. CDR3 in amino acids: CASSTRGELPGAGELFF. The CDR3 DNA is TGTGCCAGCAGCACTCGGGGGGAGCTCCCCGGGGCGGGGGAGCTGTTTTTT.

Written as DNA, the CDR3 is TGTGCCAGTAGTATCCAGGCGCGCGGGAGTTACAATGAGCAGTTCTTC. Residues: CASSIQARGSYNEQFF. The chain combines TRBV19 with TRBJ2-1, with 7 nucleotides matching TRBD2. Per germline, CDR1 LNHDA and CDR2 SQIVND (reference sequence). The CDR3 extends over 16 amino acids. V lost 3 bases to trimming and J lost 4 bases; unmatched junction nucleotides: 9.

This chain links TRBV11-2 with TRBJ2-4, with TRBD1 matching 9 bases. Germline CDR1 reads SGHAT; CDR2 reads FQNNGV. J lost 8 bases, V lost 0 bases, and 8 bases had no gene match. This CDR3 is built from 16 residues. The CDR3: CASSLDVGQGVDIQYF. In DNA form, the CDR3 reads TGTGCCAGCAGCTTAGATGTGGGACAGGGCGTGGACATTCAGTACTTC.

V gene TRBV7-7 combines with J gene TRBJ2-3; TRBD1 matches 7 bases. Trimming cost V 5 bases and J 0 bases; bases outside gene matches: 11. Germline V lookup: CDR1 SSHAT, CDR2 FNYEAQ (reference sequence). The CDR3 has 17 amino acids. CDR3 coding DNA: TGTGCCAGCAGCCCGTTAGGTGGGACAGTTAGCACAGATACGCAGTATTTT. It codes for CASSPLGGTVSTDTQYF.

The chain is built from TRBV6-1 and TRBJ2-3, with TRBD2 matching 10 bases. CDR1 MNHNS and CDR2 SASEGT come from the germline V gene. This CDR3 contains 15 residues. Trimming cost V 7 bases and J 0 bases; bases outside gene matches: 4. The CDR3 DNA reads as TGTGCCAGCAACGGACTAGCGGAAAGCACAGATACGCAGTATTTT. It specifies CASNGLAESTDTQYF.

The chain carries TRBV2 and TRBJ1-2; D remains ambiguous. The germline V and J ends were trimmed by 3 bases and 5 bases, with 7 bases remaining between them. Germline CDR1 SNHLY, CDR2 FYNNEI. CDR3 length: 12 residues. CDR3 sequence reads: CASSEGDYGYTF. The CDR3 DNA sequence: TGTGCCAGCAGTGAGGGTGATTATGGCTACACCTTC.

In this sample, this clone turned up once. V and J are TRBV5-4 and TRBJ2-1; 7 bases align to TRBD2. Germline CDR1 is SGHNT and CDR2 is YYREEE (reference sequence). The CDR3 is 16 amino acids. V gave up 0 bases and J gave up 9 bases; unmatched junction bases: 12. The CDR3 bases are TGTGCCAGCAGCTTGGCCGAACTAGCGAATCGAGGTGAGCAGTTCTTC. Translation gives CASSLAELANRGEQFF.